These 10 T cell receptor beta chains were sequenced from one sample in a study of T cells in Graves' hyperthyroidism and ophthalmopathy. RNA transcripts yielded amplified TCR beta CDR3 regions. Initially, a first-round RT-PCR of the TCR CDR3 employed the HTBI primer set. TCRdb re-called the multiplex PCR reads through MiXCR, storing one row per CDR3 protein. The repertoire holds 400,000 or so distinct CDR3 sequences, with approximately 15% as singletons. Specimen: blood. The receptors stem from a young woman with Graves' ophthalmopathy.

The chain uses TRBV7-2 and TRBJ2-7; 8 nucleotides agree with TRBD1. Looked up from germline, CDR1 is SGHTA and CDR2 is FQGNSA. This CDR3 has 15 amino acids. Unmatched junction bases numbered 11, after V lost 6 bases and J lost 4 bases. CDR3 in amino acids: CASRHPGTGGYEQYF. CDR3 DNA sequence: TGTGCCAGCAGGCATCCCGGGACAGGCGGTTACGAGCAGTACTTC.

The rearrangement uses TRBV6-1 and TRBJ1-1; 8 positions agree with TRBD1. The V segment lost 6 bases and the J segment 8 bases; nucleotides outside the gene matches: 5. This CDR3 is built from 12 residues. Germline CDR1 reads MNHNS; CDR2 reads SASEGT. The CDR3 loop reads CASSQGQVEAFF. In DNA, the CDR3 is TGTGCCAGCAGCCAGGGACAGGTCGAAGCTTTCTTT.

V usage is TRBV7-3 and J usage is TRBJ2-3; tentative D call: TRBD2 (7 bases). This CDR3 comprises 15 residues. Deletions cut 8 bases from V and 3 bases from J, with 18 bases between. Per germline, CDR1 SGHTA and CDR2 FQGTGA. CDR3 in amino acids: CASSRLGGLTDTQYF. The CDR3 DNA is TGTGCCAGCTCCCGTTTGGGGGGGCTGACAGATACGCAGTATTTT.

Ten or more counts support this clonotype. The J gene is TRBJ1-1, the V gene TRBV3-1; D possibly corresponds to TRBD1 (6 bases). The CDR3 length is 18 residues. The germline V and J ends were trimmed by 0 bases and 5 bases, with 22 bases remaining between them. CDR1 and CDR2 (germline): LGHDT, YNNKEL (reference sequence). CDR3: CASSQDFFRLTGRTEAFF. The CDR3 bases are TGTGCCAGCAGCCAAGACTTCTTTCGGTTGACAGGCAGAACTGAAGCTTTCTTT.

The rearrangement uses TRBV4-1 and TRBJ1-2; the D gene is possibly TRBD1 (6 bases). V was shortened by 1 base and J by 8 bases, with 11 bases between the two germline ends. Germline V gives CDR1 MGHRA, CDR2 YSYEKL. CDR3 length equals 13 residues. CDR3 in amino acids: CASSQGTVRGYTF. CDR3 nucleotide sequence: TGCGCCAGCAGCCAAGGGACAGTTCGAGGCTACACCTTC.

This clonotype was seen many times. The chain combines TRBV27 with TRBJ2-1, with 9 bases aligning to TRBD2. The germline gives CDR1 MNHEY, CDR2 SMNVEV (reference sequence). V lost 5 bases, J lost 8 bases, and 4 bases stayed unmatched. The length of the CDR3 is 13 residues. The CDR3 DNA sequence: TGTGCCAGCAGTACCCGGACTAGCGATGAGCAGTTCTTC. Amino acid sequence: CASSTRTSDEQFF.

This clonotype has at least ten counts. This rearrangement joins TRBV20-1 to TRBJ2-1; possible D gene TRBD2, 6 bases. Germline V gene sequence: CDR1 DFQATT, CDR2 SNEGSKA (reference sequence). This CDR3 contains 13 residues. V was shortened by 4 bases and J by 4 bases, with 11 bases between the two germline ends. CDR3 amino acids: CSAILASYNEQFF. The CDR3 DNA sequence: TGCAGTGCTATACTAGCTTCTTACAATGAGCAGTTCTTC.

The chain couples TRBV5-5 to TRBJ1-2; D unresolved. The CDR3 loop spans 16 amino acids. Trimming pared 1 base from V and 6 bases from J, leaving 19 bases between. The germline gives CDR1 SGHKS, CDR2 YYEKEE (reference sequence). CDR3 sequence (DNA): TGTGCCAGCAGCTTGTATAATAGTTGGGCAGGAGATGGCTACACCTTC. As protein: CASSLYNSWAGDGYTF.

This clonotype was detected ten times or more. The chain uses TRBV12-3 or TRBV12-4 and TRBJ1-5; D might be TRBD1 (5 bases). Deletions cut 5 bases from V and 6 bases from J, with 11 bases between. CDR3 length: 13 amino acids. CDR3 bases: TGTGCCAGCAGTCCGCAGGGAATTCAGCCCCAGCATTTT. It specifies CASSPQGIQPQHF.

The chain is built from TRBV20-1 and TRBJ1-5, with D maybe TRBD1 (5 bases). The CDR3 totals 12 residues. V lost 4 bases, J lost 7 bases, and 11 bases lay in between. Per the germline V gene, CDR1 is DFQATT and CDR2 is SNEGSKA (reference sequence). The CDR3 DNA reads TGCAGTGCTAAAGTGGGGGGACAGCCCCAGCATTTT. Translated: CSAKVGGQPQHF.